The 32 T cell receptor beta chains given below trace back to one sample, sequenced in a study of T cell repertoires in cytomegalovirus infection. Using its own MiXCR run on the reads, TCRdb lists one record per CDR3 protein. The sample lists just under 300,000 distinct CDR3 sequences; about 9.2% were seen once. The sample consisted of PBMCs. Every receptor here comes from a human donor in good health (CMV status not recorded). Some clones in this sample may be carry-over from other donors' samples.

The rearrangement joins TRBV2 to TRBJ1-2; no definite D call. V lost 2 bases, J lost 5 bases, and 9 bases lay in between. The length of the CDR3 is 13 residues. The V gene's germline CDR1 is SNHLY and CDR2 FYNNEI. The CDR3 DNA sequence: TGTGCCAGCAGTGAAACCCCCGGGTATGGCTACACCTTC. It specifies CASSETPGYGYTF.

This clonotype was detected a few times. The J gene is TRBJ1-1, the V gene TRBV6-5, with D possibly matching TRBD1 (5 bases). CDR3 size: 16 residues. Trimming removed 6 bases from V and 5 bases from J, with 22 bases in between. CDR1 MNHEY and CDR2 SVGAGI come from the germline V gene. This CDR3 is CASSPGLVVVTTEAFF. CDR3 coding DNA: TGTGCCAGCAGCCCGGGGCTGGTGGTTGTAACAACTGAAGCTTTCTTT.

The V gene is TRBV14, the J gene TRBJ2-2, with 8 bases that match TRBD1. Losses at the gene ends were 4 bases for V and 6 bases for J; bases not matched to a gene: 10. This CDR3 region has 16 residues. Per germline, CDR1 SGHDN and CDR2 FVKESK. In nucleotides, the CDR3 is TGTGCCAGCAGCCGACCAGGGGGCGCAATCTCCGGGGAGCTGTTTTTT. Translated: CASSRPGGAISGELFF.

This clonotype came up many times. This chain joins TRBV7-2 and TRBJ2-7; possibly TRBD1 for D (6 bases). The CDR3 length is 14 residues. V was clipped by 4 bases and J by 3 bases, with 13 bases between them. Germline values: CDR1 SGHTA, CDR2 FQGNSA. The chain's CDR3 is CASSSQGHGYEQYV. The CDR3 DNA sequence: TGTGCCAGCAGCTCCCAGGGGCATGGCTACGAGCAGTACGTC.

This clonotype was seen many times. The CDR3 DNA reads as TGTGCCAGCAGCTTAGTGGCAGGGGGAAACACCGGGGAGCTGTTTTTT. Its translation: CASSLVAGGNTGELFF. This chain links TRBV7-2 with TRBJ2-2, with 7 positions matching TRBD1. The CDR3 is 16 amino acids. V shed 1 base, J shed 2 bases, and the junction held 4 bases outside the gene matches. The germline V gene encodes CDR1 SGHTA and CDR2 FQGNSA.

Many counts were recorded for this clonotype. The V gene is TRBV29-1, the J gene TRBJ1-2, with D uncertain. Trimming removed 0 bases from V and 6 bases from J, with 2 bases in between. The CDR3 loop spans 10 amino acids. Germline V gives CDR1 SQVTM, CDR2 ANQGSEA. The CDR3 nucleotides read TGCAGCGTTGAAGATAATGGCTACACCTTC. It yields the protein CSVEDNGYTF.

This rearrangement joins TRBV12-5 to TRBJ2-2; unclear D gene. Per the germline V gene, CDR1 is LGHNT and CDR2 is FRNRAP. This CDR3 has 11 amino acids. The germline V and J ends were trimmed by 7 bases and 9 bases, with 9 bases remaining between them. For the CDR3, the DNA is TGTGCTAGTGCCCCTGGATGGGAGCTGTTTTTT. Translating it yields CASAPGWELFF. Based on the CDR3 plus reference TRBV12-5 and TRBJ2-2, the full variable domain is DARVTQTPRHKVTEMGQEVTMRCQPILGHNTVFWYRQTMMQGLELLAYFRNRAPLDDSGMPKDRFSAEMPDATLATLKIQPSEPRDSAVYFCASAPGWELFFGEGSRLTVL.

Ten or more counts support this clonotype. The chain carries TRBV28 and TRBJ2-1; the D is unclear. The CDR3 spans 14 residues. The germline V gene has CDR1 MDHEN and CDR2 SYDVKM. Trimming stripped 3 bases from V and 1 base from J, with 7 bases between. Here the CDR3 DNA reads TGTGCCAGCAGTTTGACACCTTCCTACAATGAGCAGTTCTTC. This encodes CASSLTPSYNEQFF.

Many counts were recorded for this clonotype. The chain is built from TRBV28 and TRBJ1-3, with 10 bases identical to TRBD1. This CDR3 has 16 amino acids. Germline V gene data show CDR1 as MDHEN and CDR2 as SYDVKM. With 6 bases clipped from V and 2 bases from J, the junction kept 7 bases outside the gene matches. CDR3 nucleotide sequence: TGTGCCAGCAGGAACCGGGACAGGGGACCTGGAAACACCATATATTTT. Translating gives CASRNRDRGPGNTIYF. The complete variable domain, with remaining parts taken from reference TRBV28 and TRBJ1-3, reads DVKVTQSSRYLVKRTGEKVFLECVQDMDHENMFWYRQDPGLGLRLIYFSYDVKMKEKGDIPEGYSVSREKKERFSLILESASTNQTSMYLCASRNRDRGPGNTIYFGEGSWLTVV.

The V and J genes are TRBV6-1 and TRBJ2-2; D is uncertain. Germline-derived CDR1 and CDR2 are MNHNS and SASEGT. Deletions cut 6 bases from V and 6 bases from J, with 8 bases between. This CDR3 comprises 12 residues. The CDR3 spells CASSPQAGELFF. CDR3 sequence (DNA): TGTGCCAGCAGCCCCCAAGCCGGGGAGCTGTTTTTT.

This chain uses TRBV5-1 with TRBJ1-3, with D uncertain. Looked up from germline, CDR1 is SGHRS and CDR2 is YFSETQ. The CDR3 length is 14 residues. Trimming took 4 bases from V and 0 from J, leaving 8 bases between them. The CDR3 coding sequence is TGCGCCAGCAGCACGGATGGCTCTGGAAACACCATATATTTT. This gives the protein CASSTDGSGNTIYF.

This clonotype was detected many times. The V call is TRBV2, the J call TRBJ2-7; maybe TRBD1 (5 bases). V was cut by 2 bases and J by 6 bases, with 11 bases left in between. The CDR3 is 13 amino acids. Looked up from germline, CDR1 is SNHLY and CDR2 is FYNNEI. DNA for the CDR3: TGTGCCAGCAGTGAAAGGGGCCTGGGCGAGCAGTACGTC. Translated: CASSERGLGEQYV.

The genes are TRBV20-1 and TRBJ2-1; 10 positions agree with TRBD2. The germline V gene encodes CDR1 DFQATT and CDR2 SNEGSKA (reference sequence). J lost 5 bases, V lost 6 bases, and 4 bases had no gene match. The CDR3 totals 13 residues. This CDR3 reads CSAPGLAHNEQFF. In nucleotides, the CDR3 is TGCAGTGCCCCGGGACTAGCGCACAATGAGCAGTTCTTC.

This clonotype has at least ten counts. This chain links TRBV11-2 with TRBJ2-2; 7 positions agree with TRBD2. Germline CDR1 reads SGHAT; CDR2 reads FQNNGV. After removal of 0 bases from V and 8 bases from J, the junction contained 6 bases not matched to a gene. The CDR3 is 15 residues long. The CDR3 DNA sequence: TGTGCCAGCAGCTTAGATCCGGGGGGAGTAGGGGAGCTGTTTTTT. Its protein product is CASSLDPGGVGELFF.

This clonotype appeared many times. The chain has TRBV14 and TRBJ2-7; 8 nucleotides align to TRBD1. This CDR3 contains 14 residues. Losses at the gene ends were 3 bases for V and 4 bases for J; bases not matched to a gene: 5. Per the germline V gene, CDR1 is SGHDN and CDR2 is FVKESK. Here the CDR3 DNA reads TGTGCCAGCAGCCACGACAGGGGTCCATACGAGCAGTACTTC. Translation gives CASSHDRGPYEQYF.

J is TRBJ1-1 and V is TRBV29-1; D uncertain. Germline values: CDR1 SQVTM, CDR2 ANQGSEA. Trimming took 4 bases from V and 5 from J, leaving 8 bases between them. The CDR3 runs 11 residues. The CDR3 DNA is TGCAGCGTTGGAGTTCAGACTGAAGCTTTCTTT. Its protein is CSVGVQTEAFF.

At least ten counts were recorded for this clonotype. The chain carries TRBV6-5 and TRBJ1-1; 10 positions match TRBD1. Germline lookup yields CDR1 MNHEY and CDR2 SVGAGI. The junction had 7 bases not matched to a gene; V was cut back by 2 bases and J by 4 bases. CDR3 length: 16 amino acids. The CDR3 DNA reads TGTGCCAGCAGTTACAACCCGTGGACAGGGGGCACTGAAGCTTTCTTT. It specifies CASSYNPWTGGTEAFF.

In its sample, this clonotype was seen many times. V is TRBV12-3 or TRBV12-4 and J is TRBJ2-3; a weak D match, TRBD2 (5 bases). CDR3 length: 15 amino acids. V lost 3 bases, J lost 2 bases, and 12 bases lay in between. This CDR3 reads CASSLGARSTDTQYF. The CDR3 region has the DNA TGTGCCAGCAGTTTGGGAGCGAGGTCCACAGATACGCAGTATTTT.

The gene calls are TRBV3-1 and TRBJ1-6; 8 nucleotides line up with TRBD1. Germline V gene lookup returns CDR1 LGHDT and CDR2 YNNKEL (reference sequence). This CDR3 contains 15 residues. V shed 0 bases, J shed 7 bases, and the junction held 2 bases outside the gene matches. For the CDR3, the DNA is TGTGCCAGCAGCCAAGAATGGACAGGGAATTCACCCCTCCACTTT. Its protein product is CASSQEWTGNSPLHF. Complete variable domain (other parts from reference TRBV3-1 and TRBJ1-6): DTAVSQTPKYLVTQMGNDKSIKCEQNLGHDTMYWYKQDSKKFLKIMFSYNNKELIINETVPNRFSPKSPDKAHLNLHINSLELGDSAVYFCASSQEWTGNSPLHFGNGTRLTVT.

The chain carries TRBV19 and TRBJ1-2; 12 bases match TRBD1. Trimming removed 4 bases from V and 6 bases from J; junction bases left unmatched: 6. The CDR3 runs to 15 residues. Germline CDR1 is LNHDA and CDR2 is SQIVND (reference sequence). The CDR3 DNA reads as TGTGCCAGTAGTAATACCGGGACAGGGGGCAATGGCTACACCTTC. Its protein is CASSNTGTGGNGYTF.

V and J are TRBV20-1 and TRBJ2-1; 13 bases fit TRBD2. The CDR3 covers 15 residues. Germline CDR1 is DFQATT and CDR2 is SNEGSKA (reference sequence). V was clipped by 6 bases and J by 7 bases; unmatched bases: 9. CDR3: CSATSGGASMNEQFF. Written as DNA, the CDR3 is TGCAGTGCAACTAGCGGGGGGGCCTCGATGAATGAGCAGTTCTTC.

This clonotype has at least ten counts. V gene TRBV27 combines with J gene TRBJ2-3; possibly TRBD1 or TRBD2 for D (6 bases each). This CDR3 spans 16 amino acids. The V gene's germline CDR1 is MNHEY and CDR2 SMNVEV (reference sequence). V was trimmed by 3 bases and J by 1 base, leaving 14 bases between them. The CDR3 here is CASSFRGPRGTDTQYF. DNA of the CDR3: TGTGCCAGCAGTTTTCGGGGGCCCCGGGGCACAGATACGCAGTATTTT.

This clonotype was picked up many times. The chain recombines TRBV20-1 with TRBJ2-5; perhaps TRBD2 as D (7 bases). V lost 5 bases to trimming and J lost 5 bases, with 15 bases between them. This CDR3 is built from 13 residues. CDR1 DFQATT and CDR2 SNEGSKA come from the germline V gene (reference sequence). The CDR3 bases are TGCAGTGCTCGATGGGGGGGCGGGGAGACCCAGTACTTC. Translated, it gives CSARWGGGETQYF.

This clonotype was detected many times. The chain uses TRBV6-2 or TRBV6-3 and TRBJ1-5; D call uncertain. The CDR3 is 14 residues long. The germline V and J ends were trimmed by 2 bases and 5 bases, with 10 bases remaining between them. CDR1 and CDR2 (germline): MNHEY, SVGEGT. This CDR3 reads CASSYNGRYQPQHF. The DNA for the CDR3 is TGTGCCAGCAGTTACAACGGCAGATATCAGCCCCAGCATTTT.

The table lists this clonotype with many counts. The chain uses TRBV5-4 and TRBJ2-3; TRBD2 agrees at 8 bases. CDR1 and CDR2 (germline): SGHNT, YYREEE (reference sequence). Losses at the gene ends were 4 bases for V and 0 bases for J; bases not matched to a gene: 16. The CDR3 covers 19 residues. Here the CDR3 DNA reads TGTGCCAGCAGCCCCCACATCGGGGGGGAGAGGGTTAGCACAGATACGCAGTATTTT. The encoded protein is CASSPHIGGERVSTDTQYF.

This clonotype was picked up a small number of times. The V gene is TRBV20-1, the J gene TRBJ2-1; 12 nucleotides match TRBD1. Germline CDR1 reads DFQATT; CDR2 reads SNEGSKA (reference sequence). The CDR3 runs to 14 residues. V trimming: 5 bases; J trimming: 8 bases; junction bases outside the gene matches: 7. As DNA, the CDR3 is TGCAGTGCTCGTCCCGGGACAGGGGGCGATGAGCAGTTCTTC. It codes for CSARPGTGGDEQFF.

In its sample, this clonotype was seen many times. This chain connects TRBV6-6 to TRBJ2-3, with a tentative D call TRBD2 (6 bases). The CDR3 contains 14 residues. V was cut by 8 bases and J by 1 base, with 13 bases left in between. Germline loops: CDR1 MNHNY, CDR2 SVGAGI (reference sequence). This chain's CDR3 is CASSSGGGTDTQYF. DNA for the CDR3: TGTGCCAGCTCCTCGGGCGGGGGCACAGATACGCAGTATTTT.

This clonotype occurred many times. The rearrangement joins TRBV7-2 to TRBJ1-2, with a tentative D call TRBD1 (5 bases). The CDR3 contains 16 residues. From germline, CDR1 is SGHTA and CDR2 FQGNSA. V was pared by 1 base and J by 5 bases, with 17 bases between. The CDR3 DNA reads TGTGCCAGCAGCTTAGGGGGAGGAGCTGAGGGGTATGGCTACACCTTC. It yields the protein CASSLGGGAEGYGYTF.

This clonotype was seen at least ten times. The genes are TRBV12-3 or TRBV12-4 and TRBJ2-5, with 12 positions matching TRBD2. The CDR3 runs to 13 residues. J gave up 9 bases and V 6 bases, and 5 bases lay outside the gene matches. The CDR3 bases are TGTGCCAGCAGGCGGACTAGCGGGGTGGCCCAGTACTTC. As protein: CASRRTSGVAQYF.

This clonotype was seen repeatedly, ten times or more. The chain employs TRBV7-2 and TRBJ1-5; 8 positions match TRBD1. J was trimmed by 2 bases and V by 5 bases; bases with no gene match: 5. This CDR3 is 15 amino acids long. The germline V gene encodes CDR1 SGHTA and CDR2 FQGNSA. CDR3 sequence reads: CASSADRVGNQPQHF. In DNA, the CDR3 is TGTGCCAGCAGCGCGGACAGGGTTGGCAATCAGCCCCAGCATTTT. Drawing the rest from reference TRBV7-2 and TRBJ1-5, the complete variable domain is GAGVSQSPSNKVTEKGKDVELRCDPISGHTALYWYRQSLGQGLEFLIYFQGNSAPDKSGLPSDRFSAERTGGSVSTLTIQRTQQEDSAVYLCASSADRVGNQPQHFGDGTRLSIL.

V is TRBV6-5 and J is TRBJ2-1, with D perhaps matching TRBD1 (5 bases). V was cut by 3 bases and J by 9 bases, with 18 bases left in between. The CDR3 has 15 residues. Looked up from germline, CDR1 is MNHEY and CDR2 is SVGAGI. The CDR3 sequence is CASSYAMVRETEQFF. CDR3 DNA: TGTGCCAGCAGTTATGCTATGGTCAGGGAAACTGAGCAGTTCTTC.

This clonotype came up many times. This chain joins TRBV29-1 and TRBJ2-1, with TRBD2 matching over 11 bases. After removal of 2 bases from V and 9 bases from J, the junction contained 6 bases not matched to a gene. The CDR3 is made up of 14 amino acids. The germline CDR1 and CDR2 sequences are SQVTM and ANQGSEA. The chain's CDR3 is CSVENGLAGSEQFF. CDR3 nucleotide sequence: TGCAGCGTTGAAAACGGACTAGCGGGCTCTGAGCAGTTCTTC.